Each of the 25 T cell receptor beta chains below was sequenced from the same sample in a study of CD8 T cells in ankylosing spondylitis. TCRdb reprocessed the 5' RACE reads with MiXCR, giving one entry per CDR3 protein. The sample yields 35,000 to 50,000 distinct CDR3 sequences, 8% to 13% seen once. The sample consisted of blood, either unsorted or a sorted T cell fraction (not recorded which). These receptors all stem from a male donor with ankylosing spondylitis or in good health (not recorded which).

This clonotype was seen a handful of times. The chain is built from TRBV12-3 or TRBV12-4 and TRBJ2-3; D is ambiguous. The CDR3 covers 12 residues. Trimming removed 6 bases at V and 10 bases at J, with 14 bases between. The CDR3 coding sequence is TGTGCCAGCAGCCCCGTTGACACGTCGCAGTATTTT. This encodes CASSPVDTSQYF.

This clonotype was counted at least ten times. The V and J genes are TRBV25-1 and TRBJ1-5, with unresolved D. The CDR3 spans 13 residues. Trimming shortened V by 4 bases and J by 6 bases, and 10 bases separated the two germline ends. Germline CDR1 MGHDK, CDR2 SYGVNS. CDR3 amino acids: CASSGGGVQPQHF. CDR3 DNA sequence: TGTGCCAGCAGTGGCGGCGGGGTTCAGCCCCAGCATTTT.

This clonotype was counted a few times. The chain uses TRBV18 and TRBJ2-7, with D possibly matching TRBD1 (6 bases). Trimming shortened V by 6 bases and J by 7 bases, and 16 bases separated the two germline ends. CDR1 KGHSH and CDR2 LQKENI come from the germline V gene. The CDR3 is 13 residues long. The CDR3 DNA follows: TGTGCCAGCTCGCAGGACAGCCCCGGGGAGCAGTACTTC. Translating gives CASSQDSPGEQYF.

In this sample, this clonotype turned up many times. This sequence joins TRBV25-1 and TRBJ2-7; D unclear. Germline V gives CDR1 MGHDK, CDR2 SYGVNS. V gave up 2 bases and J gave up 2 bases, with 22 bases separating them. CDR3 length equals 18 residues. The CDR3 loop reads CASSETRNSPASTYEQYF. The CDR3 region has the DNA TGTGCCAGCAGTGAAACGAGGAACAGTCCGGCATCCACCTACGAGCAGTACTTC.

In its sample, this clonotype was seen many times. The V and J genes are TRBV5-1 and TRBJ2-1; D is unclear. The CDR3 is made up of 15 amino acids. Trimming pared 0 bases from V and 4 bases from J, leaving 11 bases between. In germline, CDR1 is SGHRS, CDR2 YFSETQ. Here the CDR3 reads CASSLAGRIYNEQFF. The CDR3 nucleotides are TGCGCCAGCAGCTTGGCCGGTAGGATATACAATGAGCAGTTCTTC.

This clonotype was recorded at least ten times. The V and J genes are TRBV12-3 or TRBV12-4 and TRBJ2-7, with D tentatively TRBD2 (6 bases). The CDR3 totals 14 residues. The V gene lost 6 bases and the J gene lost 2 bases, with 14 bases spanning the gap. CDR3 in DNA: TGTGCCAGCAGCCGGGGGTGGAAGACCTACGAGCAGTACTTC. Translating it yields CASSRGWKTYEQYF.

The chain joins TRBV7-7 to TRBJ2-2; D gene ambiguous. Germline loops: CDR1 SSHAT, CDR2 FNYEAQ (reference sequence). V shed 5 bases and J shed 1 base, with 14 bases lying between them. This CDR3 region has 16 residues. CDR3: CASSPAVQRNTGELFF. CDR3 nucleotide sequence: TGTGCCAGCAGCCCTGCTGTGCAGCGGAACACCGGGGAGCTGTTTTTT.

On this clonotype itself: One end of the junction does not line up with germline, which may come from a read error. The V call is TRBV3-1, the J call TRBJ2-5; 9 bases line up with TRBD2. The CDR3 contains 17 residues. Per germline, CDR1 LGHDT and CDR2 YNNKEL (reference sequence). The CDR3 protein is CATSQGGGGLVGETQYF. The CDR3 DNA follows: TGTGCCACCAGCCAAGGCGGGGGGGGGCTTGTAGGAGAGACCCAGTACTTC.

This clonotype was detected ten times or more. The chain couples TRBV20-1 to TRBJ2-7; weak D call: TRBD1 (6 bases). V was cut by 3 bases and J by 2 bases, with 17 bases left in between. Germline assignment: CDR1 DFQATT and CDR2 SNEGSKA (reference sequence). There are 15 residues in the CDR3. The CDR3, as DNA: TGCAGTGCTAGCTCTGGGGGACAATTGGCCTACGAGCAGTACTTC. The encoded protein is CSASSGGQLAYEQYF.

In its sample, this clonotype was seen many times. The chain joins TRBV28 to TRBJ2-3; 10 positions agree with TRBD2. CDR3 size: 15 residues. Germline values: CDR1 MDHEN, CDR2 SYDVKM. After removal of 4 bases from V and 3 bases from J, the junction contained 4 bases not matched to a gene. The CDR3 coding sequence is TGTGCCAGCAGTTATCCTAGCGGGGGTACAGATACGCAGTATTTT. Amino acids: CASSYPSGGTDTQYF.

This clonotype occurred a few times. The rearrangement joins TRBV14 to TRBJ2-5; D is possibly TRBD2 (6 bases). CDR1 is SGHDN, CDR2 FVKESK, per germline. Trimming left V 4 bases short and J 2 bases short, with 8 bases between. The CDR3 is 13 residues long. CDR3 protein: CASSRGIQETQYF. The CDR3 DNA reads as TGTGCCAGCAGCCGCGGGATACAAGAGACCCAGTACTTC.

This clonotype was seen at least ten times. The chain is built from TRBV7-6 and TRBJ1-2, with D perhaps TRBD1 (5 bases). Germline V gene data show CDR1 as SGHVS and CDR2 as FNYEAQ. Trimming left V 5 bases short and J 5 bases short, with 12 bases between. The CDR3 covers 13 residues. CDR3 residues: CASSPVGGYGYTF. The DNA for the CDR3 is TGTGCCAGCAGCCCCGTGGGGGGATATGGCTACACCTTC.

Of note for this clonotype: A clone one base away is much larger, so this may be a read error. The rearrangement joins TRBV5-1 to TRBJ2-5, with 11 bases matching TRBD1. Trimming at V came to 4 bases and at J to 9 bases, leaving 5 bases not matched to a gene. The germline CDR1 and CDR2 sequences are SGHRS and YFSETQ. The CDR3 runs to 13 residues. The CDR3 DNA reads TGCGCCAGCAGCCGGACAGGGGGCCAGGCCCAGTACTTC. Protein sequence: CASSRTGGQAQYF.

This clonotype came up many times. This rearrangement joins TRBV6-2 or TRBV6-3 to TRBJ2-2, with 9 bases identical to TRBD1. V shed 8 bases, J shed 1 base, and the junction held 5 bases outside the gene matches. Germline V gene lookup returns CDR1 MNHEY and CDR2 SVGEGT. This CDR3 spans 15 amino acids. The DNA of the CDR3 is TGTGCCAGCCTAGGACAGGGGATGAACACCGGGGAGCTGTTTTTT. The encoded protein is CASLGQGMNTGELFF.

This clonotype was seen at least ten times. The chain joins TRBV29-1 to TRBJ1-2; D might be TRBD1 (6 bases). Germline CDR1 is SQVTM and CDR2 is ANQGSEA. This CDR3 has 11 amino acids. Trimming cost V 4 bases and J 7 bases, with 10 bases left between them. The CDR3 is CSVGQDPGYTF. The CDR3 DNA reads as TGCAGCGTTGGACAGGACCCTGGCTACACCTTC.

V is TRBV11-2 and J is TRBJ2-3, with D perhaps TRBD1 (6 bases). Germline V gene data show CDR1 as SGHAT and CDR2 as FQNNGV. The V end lost 8 bases, the J end lost 2 bases, and 14 bases lay between the germline ends. The length of the CDR3 is 14 residues. DNA for the CDR3: TGTGCCAGCTCTACAAGGGGGTTCACAGATACGCAGTATTTT. This gives the protein CASSTRGFTDTQYF.

This clonotype appeared a few times. V gene TRBV7-9 combines with J gene TRBJ1-5; D gene unclear. The CDR3 length is 14 residues. Germline CDR1 SEHNR, CDR2 FQNEAQ (reference sequence). The germline V and J ends were trimmed by 1 base and 7 bases, with 11 bases remaining between them. The CDR3 region is CASSLEGSPQPQHF. The DNA for the CDR3 is TGTGCCAGCAGCTTAGAGGGATCTCCACAGCCCCAGCATTTT.

This clonotype was counted at least ten times. This chain uses TRBV5-5 with TRBJ2-4; D may be TRBD1 (5 bases). Trimming removed 0 bases at V and 0 bases at J, with 13 bases between. The germline CDR1 and CDR2 sequences are SGHKS and YYEKEE (reference sequence). This CDR3 spans 17 amino acids. The CDR3 protein is CASSLEWGKIAKNIQYF. For the CDR3, the DNA is TGTGCCAGCAGCTTGGAGTGGGGCAAAATAGCCAAAAACATTCAGTACTTC.

This clonotype was counted ten times or more. The rearrangement joins TRBV5-1 to TRBJ1-2; no clear D. Trimming pared 0 bases from V and 0 bases from J, leaving 9 bases between. The CDR3 spans 15 residues. The germline CDR1 and CDR2 sequences are SGHRS and YFSETQ. CDR3: CASSLDGVANYGYTF. For the CDR3, the DNA is TGCGCCAGCAGCTTGGATGGGGTAGCTAACTATGGCTACACCTTC. Full variable domain (missing parts from reference TRBV5-1 and TRBJ1-2): KAGVTQTPRYLIKTRGQQVTLSCSPISGHRSVSWYQQTPGQGLQFLFEYFSETQRNKGNFPGRFSGRQFSNSRSEMNVSTLELGDSALYLCASSLDGVANYGYTFGSGTRLTVV.

The table lists this clonotype with many counts. The rearrangement uses TRBV7-6 and TRBJ2-7; 12 bases line up with TRBD1. Losses at the gene ends were 2 bases for V and 6 bases for J; bases not matched to a gene: 8. Germline lookup yields CDR1 SGHVS and CDR2 FNYEAQ. The CDR3 loop spans 16 amino acids. The CDR3 sequence: CASSLSGTGGAPEQYF. The CDR3 bases are TGTGCCAGCAGCTTAAGTGGGACAGGGGGCGCCCCCGAGCAGTACTTC. Full variable domain (rest looked up from reference TRBV7-6 and TRBJ2-7): GAGVSQSPRYKVTKRGQDVALRCDPISGHVSLYWYRQALGQGPEFLTYFNYEAQQDKSGLPNDRFSAERPEGSISTLTIQRTEQRDSAMYRCASSLSGTGGAPEQYFGPGTRLTVT.

This clonotype is a singleton in its sample. The V call is TRBV7-2, the J call TRBJ1-1; tentatively, D is TRBD1 (6 bases). V lost 6 bases to trimming and J lost 4 bases, with 15 bases between them. Germline CDR1 and CDR2: SGHTA and FQGNSA. The CDR3 consists of 14 residues. The chain's CDR3 is CASSRTQGFTEAFF. The DNA for the CDR3 is TGTGCCAGCAGTCGTACACAGGGATTCACTGAAGCTTTCTTT.

This clonotype showed up just a few times. J is TRBJ2-1 and V is TRBV7-9; D might be TRBD2 (6 bases). The CDR3 totals 15 residues. Germline V CDR1 and CDR2: SEHNR, FQNEAQ (reference sequence). Trimming cost V 5 bases and J 6 bases, with 17 bases left between them. CDR3 nucleotides: TGTGCCAGCAGCCGTCGTTTAGCGGCCCTCAATGAGCAGTTCTTC. It yields the protein CASSRRLAALNEQFF. Full variable domain (rest looked up from reference TRBV7-9 and TRBJ2-1): DTGVSQNPRHKITKRGQNVTFRCDPISEHNRLYWYRQTLGQGPEFLTYFQNEAQLEKSRLLSDRFSAERPKGSFSTLEIQRTEQGDSAMYLCASSRRLAALNEQFFGPGTRLTVL.

This clonotype was seen many times. The chain recombines TRBV5-6 with TRBJ1-3; D not certain. V dropped 1 base and J dropped 5 bases, with 19 bases sitting between them. The CDR3 contains 17 residues. Germline CDR1 reads SGHDT; CDR2 reads YYEEEE. In DNA, the CDR3 is TGTGCCAGCAGCTTGACCCATTTGGCGGGGTCCAGAAACACCATATATTTT. It is translated as CASSLTHLAGSRNTIYF.

This clonotype is medium-sized. The chain is built from TRBV12-3 or TRBV12-4 and TRBJ2-7; TRBD1 matches 10 bases. This CDR3 is 14 amino acids long. The J segment lost 2 bases and the V segment lost 6 bases, leaving 4 bases of the junction unmatched. The DNA for the CDR3 is TGTGCCAGCAGCCCTGGACAGGGGGCCTACGAGCAGTACTTC. Protein sequence: CASSPGQGAYEQYF.

CDR3 coding DNA: TGTGCCAGCAGTAAGGGACAGGGGGCGCCGAATGAGCAGTTCTTC. Translation gives CASSKGQGAPNEQFF. The chain carries TRBV7-2 and TRBJ2-1, with 12 positions matching TRBD1. Germline lookup yields CDR1 SGHTA and CDR2 FQGNSA. The CDR3 is made up of 15 amino acids. Trimming removed 6 bases from V and 7 bases from J; junction bases left unmatched: 7.